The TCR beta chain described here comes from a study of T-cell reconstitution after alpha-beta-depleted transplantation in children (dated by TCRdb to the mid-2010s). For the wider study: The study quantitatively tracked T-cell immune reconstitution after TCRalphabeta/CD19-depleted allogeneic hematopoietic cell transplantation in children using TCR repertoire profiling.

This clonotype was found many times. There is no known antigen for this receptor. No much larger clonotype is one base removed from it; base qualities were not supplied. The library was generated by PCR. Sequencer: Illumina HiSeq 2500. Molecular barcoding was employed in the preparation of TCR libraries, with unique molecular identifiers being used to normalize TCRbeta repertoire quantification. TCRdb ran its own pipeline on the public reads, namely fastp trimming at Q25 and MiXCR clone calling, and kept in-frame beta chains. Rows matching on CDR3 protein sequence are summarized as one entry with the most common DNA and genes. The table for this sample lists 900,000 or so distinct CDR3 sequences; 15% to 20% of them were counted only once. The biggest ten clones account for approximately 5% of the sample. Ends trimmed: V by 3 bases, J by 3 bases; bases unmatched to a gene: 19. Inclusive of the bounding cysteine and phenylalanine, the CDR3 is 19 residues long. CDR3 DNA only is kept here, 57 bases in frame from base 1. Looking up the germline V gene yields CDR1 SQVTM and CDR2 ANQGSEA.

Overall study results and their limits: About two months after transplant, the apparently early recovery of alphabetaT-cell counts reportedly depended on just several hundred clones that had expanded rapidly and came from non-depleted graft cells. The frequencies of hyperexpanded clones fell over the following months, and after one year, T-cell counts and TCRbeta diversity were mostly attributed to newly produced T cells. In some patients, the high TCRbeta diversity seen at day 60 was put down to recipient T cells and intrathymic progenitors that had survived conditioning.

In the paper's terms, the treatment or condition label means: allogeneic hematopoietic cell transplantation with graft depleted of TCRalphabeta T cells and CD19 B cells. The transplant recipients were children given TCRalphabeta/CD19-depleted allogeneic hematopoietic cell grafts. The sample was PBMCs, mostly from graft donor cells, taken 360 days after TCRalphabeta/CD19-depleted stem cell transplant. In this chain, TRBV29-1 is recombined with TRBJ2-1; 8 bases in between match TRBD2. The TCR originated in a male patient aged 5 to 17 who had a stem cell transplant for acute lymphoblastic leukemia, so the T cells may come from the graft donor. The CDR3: CSVDPAGLGKRGGYNEQFF. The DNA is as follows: TGCAGCGTTGACCCCGCGGGACTAGGGAAACGAGGGGGCTACAATGAGCAGTTCTTC.